The TCR beta chain described here comes from a study of read filtering for tumor transcriptome and immune sequencing. This clonotype appeared many times. Its antigen is unknown. The CDR3 consists of 15 residues. V was pared by 2 bases and J by 6 bases, with 14 bases between. This library used roughly 400 ng RNA and molecular barcoded adaptors spanning alpha/delta and beta/gamma chains. MiXCR was run by TCRdb on the reads, yielding one entry per CDR3 protein. The sample lists tens of thousands of distinct CDR3 sequences, roughly 21% occurring once. Findings and caveats of the study: Sorted CD138-negative bone marrow cells were not purified T cells.

At the time of active disease, bone marrow was collected from every patient. Material for sequencing was a population of CD138-negative cells sorted from bone marrow. The origin of this receptor is a donor aged 40 or over with multiple myeloma. The J gene is TRBJ2-1, the V gene TRBV12-3 or TRBV12-4; maybe TRBD2 (6 bases). CDR3 in DNA: TGTGCCAGCAGTTTAAAGGGAAGCGGGTTCAATGAGCAGTTCTTC. Protein: CASSLKGSGFNEQFF.